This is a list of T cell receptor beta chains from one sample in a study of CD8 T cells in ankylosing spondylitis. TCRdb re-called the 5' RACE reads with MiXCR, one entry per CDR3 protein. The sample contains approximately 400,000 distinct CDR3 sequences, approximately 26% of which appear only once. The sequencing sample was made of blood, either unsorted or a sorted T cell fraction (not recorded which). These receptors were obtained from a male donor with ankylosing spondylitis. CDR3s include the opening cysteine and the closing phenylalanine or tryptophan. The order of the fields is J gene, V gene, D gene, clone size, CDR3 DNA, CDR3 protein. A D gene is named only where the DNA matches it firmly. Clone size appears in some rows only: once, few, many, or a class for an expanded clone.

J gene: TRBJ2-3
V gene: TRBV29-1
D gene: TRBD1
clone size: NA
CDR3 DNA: TGCAGCGTTGAAGCTACAGGGGAGACAGATACGCAGTATTTT
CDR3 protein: CSVEATGETDTQYF

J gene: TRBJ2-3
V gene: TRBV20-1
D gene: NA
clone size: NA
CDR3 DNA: TGCAGTGCTAGATCCGACCGGGCCGTAGATACGCAGTATTTT
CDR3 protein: CSARSDRAVDTQYF

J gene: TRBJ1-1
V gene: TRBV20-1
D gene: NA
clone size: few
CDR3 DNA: TGCAGTGCTAGGGGACGCACTGAAGCTTTCTTT
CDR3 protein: CSARGRTEAFF

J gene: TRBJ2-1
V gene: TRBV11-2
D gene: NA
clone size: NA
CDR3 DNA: TGTGCCAGCAGCCAAACAGGGAGGGAGGATGAGCAGTTCTTC
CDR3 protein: CASSQTGREDEQFF

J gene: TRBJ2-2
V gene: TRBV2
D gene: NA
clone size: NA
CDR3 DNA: TGTGCCAGCAGTGTGAGACGGACCAACACCGGGGAGCTGTTTTTT
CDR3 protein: CASSVRRTNTGELFF

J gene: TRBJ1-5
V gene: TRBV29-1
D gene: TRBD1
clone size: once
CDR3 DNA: TGCAGCGTTGAAGCGGGGATTGCGGGACAGAATCAGCCCCAGCATTTT
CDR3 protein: CSVEAGIAGQNQPQHF

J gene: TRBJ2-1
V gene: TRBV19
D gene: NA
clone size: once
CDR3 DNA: TGTGCCAGTACTATCAGTTCAGACTACAATGAGCAGTTCTTC
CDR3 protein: CASTISSDYNEQFF

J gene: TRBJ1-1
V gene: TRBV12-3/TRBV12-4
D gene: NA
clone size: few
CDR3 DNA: TGTGCCAGCAGTGATACCCGGGGTACTGAAGCTTTCTTT
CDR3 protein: CASSDTRGTEAFF

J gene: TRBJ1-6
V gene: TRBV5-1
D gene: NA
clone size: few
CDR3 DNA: TGCGCCAGCAGCCTCAGACAGGATTCACCCCTCCACTTT
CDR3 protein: CASSLRQDSPLHF

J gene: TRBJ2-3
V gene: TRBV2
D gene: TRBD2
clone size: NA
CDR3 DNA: TGTGCCAGCAGTGGACCTGGGACTAGCGGGAGTAGCACAGATACGCAGTATTTT
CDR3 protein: CASSGPGTSGSSTDTQYF

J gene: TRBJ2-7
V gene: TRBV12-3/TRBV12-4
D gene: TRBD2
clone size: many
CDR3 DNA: TGTGCCAGCAGTCCCGGGACTAGCGGGACCTACGAGCAGTACTTC
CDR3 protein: CASSPGTSGTYEQYF

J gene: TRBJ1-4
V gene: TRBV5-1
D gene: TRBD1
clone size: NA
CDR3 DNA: TGCGCCAGCAGCACACAGGGGTTGGATGAAAAACTGTTTTTT
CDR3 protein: CASSTQGLDEKLFF

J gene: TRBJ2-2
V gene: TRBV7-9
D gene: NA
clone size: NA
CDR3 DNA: TGTGCCAGCAGCTTAGTAGGGGCGGCCGGGGAGCTGTTTTTT
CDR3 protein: CASSLVGAAGELFF

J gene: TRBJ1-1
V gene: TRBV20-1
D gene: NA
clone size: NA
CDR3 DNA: TGCAGTGCTAGAGATGTCGAGACAGTGGACACTGAAGCTTTCTTT
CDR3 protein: CSARDVETVDTEAFF

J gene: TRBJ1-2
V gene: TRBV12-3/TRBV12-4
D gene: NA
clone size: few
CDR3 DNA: TGTGCCAGCAGCCCTGTTAGAAACAGGGACTATGGCTACACCTTC
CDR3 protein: CASSPVRNRDYGYTF

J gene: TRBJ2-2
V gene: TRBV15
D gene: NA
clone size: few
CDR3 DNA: TGTGCCACCGGGACCGGGGAGCTGTTTTTT
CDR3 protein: CATGTGELFF

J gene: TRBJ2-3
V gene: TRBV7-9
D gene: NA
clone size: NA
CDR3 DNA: TGTGCCAGCAGCCCGCAGTCGGGGGGCACAGATACGCAGTATTTT
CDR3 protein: CASSPQSGGTDTQYF

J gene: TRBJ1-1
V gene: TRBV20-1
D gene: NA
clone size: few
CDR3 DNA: TGCAGTGCTAGCTGGAGGGCGAACACTGAAGCTTTCTTT
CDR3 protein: CSASWRANTEAFF

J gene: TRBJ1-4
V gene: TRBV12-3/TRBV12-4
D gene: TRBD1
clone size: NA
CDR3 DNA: TGTGCCAGCAGACCACCGGACAGGACTAATGAAAAACTGTTTTTT
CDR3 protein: CASRPPDRTNEKLFF

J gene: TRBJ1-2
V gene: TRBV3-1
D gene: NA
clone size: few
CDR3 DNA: TGTGCCAGCAGCCCAAGAAACGAGAGGGGGAACGGCTACACCTTC
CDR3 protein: CASSPRNERGNGYTF

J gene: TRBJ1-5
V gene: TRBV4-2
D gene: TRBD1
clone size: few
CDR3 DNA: TGTGCCAGCAGCCAGGGGACAGGAAATCAGCCCCAGCATTTT
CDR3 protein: CASSQGTGNQPQHF

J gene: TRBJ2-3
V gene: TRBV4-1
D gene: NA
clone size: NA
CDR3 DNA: TGCGCCAGCAGCCCCCGGGTAGCGGTTAGCACAGATACGCAGTATTTT
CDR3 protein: CASSPRVAVSTDTQYF

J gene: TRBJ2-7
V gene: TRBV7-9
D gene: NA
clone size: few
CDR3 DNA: TGTGCCAGCAGCCTCGGGGACGGGGCCTACGAGCAGTACTTC
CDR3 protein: CASSLGDGAYEQYF

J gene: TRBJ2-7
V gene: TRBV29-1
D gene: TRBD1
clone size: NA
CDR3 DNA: TGCAGCGTTGAAAAGGGACAGGGAGGACGGCAGTACTTC
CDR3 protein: CSVEKGQGGRQYF

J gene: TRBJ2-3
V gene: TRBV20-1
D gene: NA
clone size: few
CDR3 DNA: TGCAGTGCTAGAGATCTGGCAGGGCTCACAGATACGCAGTATTTT
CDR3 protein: CSARDLAGLTDTQYF